Below, one TCR beta chain is given with its context. Its specificity is unknown. These data belong to a study of cytomegalovirus exposure and HLA in healthy donors. Background on the study: An analysis done earlier identified approximately 120 million unique TCR beta sequences from about 179 million T cells. Study-level results: There were some public TCRs occurring in many donors, but most TCR sequences were rare. There were some V segments, including TRBV6-2 and TRBV6-3, excluded as indistinguishable. According to the study, 150 to 200 TCR beta chains were cytomegalovirus-associated.

Unmatched junction bases numbered 6, after V lost 6 bases and J lost 1 base. CDR3 length: 15 residues. CDR1 is SGHVS and CDR2 is FNYEAQ in the germline V gene. PCR amplification relied on 60 Vbeta primers (plus 13 Jbeta primers). TCRdb's copy holds only in-frame clones and misses some; the assay was immunoSEQ multiplex PCR. This table holds about 200,000 clones. The V and J genes are TRBV7-6 and TRBJ2-7, with 10 nucleotides matching TRBD1. This sequence was found in a man younger than 45 in good health and CMV-seronegative. Material for sequencing was PBMCs. CDR3 loop: CASRVSGQGSYEQYF. The CDR3 DNA reads TGTGCCAGCAGGGTTTCGGGACAGGGGTCCTACGAGCAGTACTTC. Together with reference TRBV7-6 and TRBJ2-7, the CDR3 gives the full variable domain: GAGVSQSPRYKVTKRGQDVALRCDPISGHVSLYWYRQALGQGPEFLTYFNYEAQQDKSGLPNDRFSAERPEGSISTLTIQRTEQRDSAMYRCASRVSGQGSYEQYFGPGTRLTVT.